Presented here are 24 T cell receptor beta chains from one specimen sequenced in a study of memory CD4+ T cells and cytomegalovirus serostatus. The sort gate was single viable CD3+CD4+CD8-CD45RO+ cells for memory CD4+ T cells. Clones were sequenced by immunoSEQ multiplex PCR, and TCRdb holds only the in-frame ones, with some missing. The profile shows 45,000 to 65,000 clones, about four fifths of them singletons. Sample: memory CD4+ T cells from blood. Receptor source: an adult in good health and CMV-seronegative.

This clone turned up a few times. The J gene is TRBJ2-2, the V gene TRBV18; 7 bases agree with TRBD1. Losses at the gene ends were 6 bases for V and 4 bases for J; bases not matched to a gene: 5. This CDR3 has 14 residues. CDR1 and CDR2 from the germline V gene are KGHSH and LQKENI. This CDR3 reads CASSWDSRTGELFF. In DNA, the CDR3 is TGTGCCAGCTCTTGGGACAGCCGCACCGGGGAGCTGTTTTTT.

The V call is TRBV5-6, the J call TRBJ2-3; D is ambiguous. This CDR3 has 13 residues. Trimming took off 0 bases at V and 1 base at J, with 3 bases between the two ends. From germline, CDR1 is SGHDT and CDR2 YYEEEE. The CDR3 DNA follows: TGTGCCAGCAGCTTGGACGGCACAGATACGCAGTATTTT. The encoded protein is CASSLDGTDTQYF. Filled out from reference TRBV5-6 and TRBJ2-3, the complete variable domain reads DAGVTQSPTHLIKTRGQQVTLRCSPKSGHDTVSWYQQALGQGPQFIFQYYEEEERQRGNFPDRFSGHQFPNYSSELNVNALLLGDSALYLCASSLDGTDTQYFGPGTRLTVL.

In this sample, this clone turned up a few times. V and J are TRBV7-9 and TRBJ1-4, with 10 bases lining up with TRBD1. Germline-derived CDR1 and CDR2 are SEHNR and FQNEAQ (reference sequence). The J segment lost 10 bases and the V segment lost 3 bases, leaving 5 bases of the junction unmatched. The CDR3 has 14 residues. The CDR3 DNA follows: TGTGCCAGCAGCTTCGGGACAGGGGCAGGAAAACTGTTTTTT. Translating it yields CASSFGTGAGKLFF.

The V gene is TRBV6-1, the J gene TRBJ2-7, with 10 bases identical to TRBD1. The CDR3 extends over 15 amino acids. Germline-derived CDR1 and CDR2 are MNHNS and SASEGT. V lost 3 bases and J lost 2; bases outside the gene matches: 4. The CDR3, as DNA: TGTGCCAGCAGTGATCCCGGGACAGGGGCCTACGAGCAGTACTTC. Residues: CASSDPGTGAYEQYF.

The chain couples TRBV19 to TRBJ1-4; D may be TRBD1 (5 bases). The CDR3 is 16 amino acids. The germline CDR1 and CDR2 sequences are LNHDA and SQIVND (reference sequence). Trimming took off 2 bases at V and 7 bases at J, with 17 bases between the two ends. The CDR3 DNA reads as TGTGCCAGTAGTATACTATCGTCAGGGTTCGGTGAAAAACTGTTTTTT. Translating it yields CASSILSSGFGEKLFF.

V and J are TRBV4-1 and TRBJ2-2, with D perhaps TRBD2 (6 bases). Germline-derived CDR1 and CDR2 are MGHRA and YSYEKL. The CDR3 covers 14 residues. With 6 bases removed from V and 2 bases from J, the gap between germline ends came to 10 bases. This CDR3 reads CASRDYFNTGELFF. The CDR3 DNA is TGCGCCAGCAGGGACTATTTCAACACCGGGGAGCTGTTTTTT.

This clone was counted only a few times. The genes are TRBV7-2 and TRBJ2-1; no reliable D call. Germline V lookup: CDR1 SGHTA, CDR2 FQGNSA. This CDR3 has 12 amino acids. Trimming took 5 bases from V and 7 from J, leaving 9 bases between them. DNA for the CDR3: TGTGCCAGCAGCCTCCGGTTTAATGAGCAGTTCTTC. Translated, it gives CASSLRFNEQFF.

The chain recombines TRBV7-9 with TRBJ1-4; maybe TRBD1 (5 bases). V lost 4 bases and J 6 bases, leaving 12 bases between the germline ends. The CDR3 length is 14 residues. Germline lookup yields CDR1 SEHNR and CDR2 FQNEAQ (reference sequence). The CDR3 DNA reads TGTGCCAGCAGCTCAGGACAAAAATATGAAAAACTGTTTTTT. This sequence encodes CASSSGQKYEKLFF.

The V and J genes are TRBV10-3 and TRBJ1-1; D is ambiguous. Trimming cost V 10 bases and J 0 bases, with 12 bases left between them. The CDR3 consists of 13 residues. Germline V CDR1 and CDR2: ENHRY, SYGVKD. Written as DNA, the CDR3 is TGTGCCACCAATGGGAGGTTGAACACTGAAGCTTTCTTT. This gives the protein CATNGRLNTEAFF.

This clone was counted only a few times. The V and J genes are TRBV5-5 and TRBJ2-2; either TRBD1 or TRBD2 may supply D (5 bases each). V lost 6 bases to trimming and J lost 8 bases, with 20 bases between them. The CDR3 has 15 residues. Germline loops: CDR1 SGHKS, CDR2 YYEKEE (reference sequence). CDR3 in amino acids: CASTRDGSKAGELFF. The CDR3 DNA sequence: TGTGCCAGCACCCGGGACGGATCCAAGGCTGGGGAGCTGTTTTTT.

V and J are TRBV13 and TRBJ1-1, with no clear D. V lost 5 bases, J lost 1 base, and 8 bases lay in between. Germline-derived CDR1 and CDR2 are PRHDT and FYEKMQ (reference sequence). CDR3 size: 13 residues. As DNA, the CDR3 is TGTGCCAGCAGCCGCCGCGGGAACACTGAAGCTTTCTTT. Protein product: CASSRRGNTEAFF.

The rearrangement joins TRBV12-5 to TRBJ1-5; 8 positions agree with TRBD1. V lost 2 bases to trimming and J lost 1 base; unmatched junction nucleotides: 4. Germline CDR1 and CDR2: LGHNT and FRNRAP. The length of the CDR3 is 16 residues. Here the CDR3 DNA reads TGTGCTAGTGGTTTGCCTACAGGGGGGAGCAATCAGCCCCAGCATTTT. It yields the protein CASGLPTGGSNQPQHF. Full variable domain (rest looked up from reference TRBV12-5 and TRBJ1-5): DARVTQTPRHKVTEMGQEVTMRCQPILGHNTVFWYRQTMMQGLELLAYFRNRAPLDDSGMPKDRFSAEMPDATLATLKIQPSEPRDSAVYFCASGLPTGGSNQPQHFGDGTRLSIL.

A word on this clone: Other DNA sequences from this sample encode an identical CDR3 as well. The chain links TRBV19 to TRBJ1-5; D is unclear. Trimming pared 3 bases from V and 4 bases from J, leaving 7 bases between. This CDR3 has 13 amino acids. Germline CDR1 reads LNHDA; CDR2 reads SQIVND (reference sequence). The DNA for the CDR3 is TGTGCCAGTAGTATCCTGGGGAATCAGCCCCAGCATTTT. Residues: CASSILGNQPQHF.

The CDR3 DNA sequence: TGTGCCACCACCCGCGGCTCTGGAAACACCATATATTTT. Its protein product is CATTRGSGNTIYF. This chain connects TRBV15 to TRBJ1-3; the D is unclear. The length of the CDR3 is 13 residues. The germline gives CDR1 LNHNV, CDR2 YYDKDF (reference sequence). The V end was cut by 7 bases, the J end by 0 bases, with 7 bases between.

This clone was seen a single time. The V gene is TRBV18, the J gene TRBJ2-2, with 9 bases lining up with TRBD1. Germline CDR1 KGHSH, CDR2 LQKENI. V lost 0 bases and J lost 1; bases outside the gene matches: 0. There are 16 residues in the CDR3. The chain's CDR3 is CASSPPGQGNTGELFF. DNA of the CDR3: TGTGCCAGCTCACCACCGGGACAGGGGAACACCGGGGAGCTGTTTTTT.

Only one count was recorded for this clone. The gene calls are TRBV27 and TRBJ2-7; TRBD1 agrees at 10 bases. The CDR3 totals 17 residues. J gave up 5 bases and V 6 bases, and 16 bases lay outside the gene matches. Germline V lookup: CDR1 MNHEY, CDR2 SMNVEV (reference sequence). The CDR3 nucleotides are TGTGCCAGCAGACCCATCCCGGGACAGGGGCGGCGGAACGAGCAGTACTTC. Translated: CASRPIPGQGRRNEQYF.

This chain uses TRBV7-2 with TRBJ2-7; TRBD2 is a possible D gene (6 bases). The CDR3 covers 13 residues. Trimming pared 5 bases from V and 4 bases from J, leaving 12 bases between. The germline V gene encodes CDR1 SGHTA and CDR2 FQGNSA. CDR3 nucleotide sequence: TGTGCCAGCAGCGTGGGACTTCTTTACGAGCAGTACTTC. This translates into CASSVGLLYEQYF. Looking up the rest from reference TRBV7-2 and TRBJ2-7 gives the full variable domain: GAGVSQSPSNKVTEKGKDVELRCDPISGHTALYWYRQSLGQGLEFLIYFQGNSAPDKSGLPSDRFSAERTGGSVSTLTIQRTQQEDSAVYLCASSVGLLYEQYFGPGTRLTVT.

The J gene is TRBJ2-5, the V gene TRBV5-1; the D gene is possibly TRBD1 (5 bases). This CDR3 region has 14 residues. Between the trimmed V and J ends, which lost 1 base and 2 bases, there was a span of 9 bases. Germline CDR1 reads SGHRS; CDR2 reads YFSETQ. The CDR3 nucleotides are TGCGCCAGCAGCTTGCGACAGAGTCAAGAGACCCAGTACTTC. Protein: CASSLRQSQETQYF.

The V gene is TRBV25-1, the J gene TRBJ1-1; no definite D call. The CDR3 sequence is 14 residues long. Trimming left V 7 bases short and J 0 bases short, with 12 bases between. In germline, CDR1 is MGHDK, CDR2 SYGVNS. The CDR3 bases are TGTGCCAGCAAAGAGCCAGGACTGAACACTGAAGCTTTCTTT. It is translated as CASKEPGLNTEAFF.

The genes are TRBV10-3 and TRBJ1-1; 9 nucleotides agree with TRBD1. The V gene end was trimmed by 5 bases and the J gene end by 8 bases; junction bases not matched to a gene: 6. Germline V gives CDR1 ENHRY, CDR2 SYGVKD. This CDR3 is 13 amino acids long. CDR3 in DNA: TGTGCCATCAGTAGACAGGGGGGAGGAGAAGCTTTCTTT. This translates into CAISRQGGGEAFF.

This chain connects TRBV5-1 to TRBJ2-2; no clear D gene. V was pared by 0 bases and J by 6 bases, with 12 bases between. CDR3 size: 15 residues. Germline V gene data show CDR1 as SGHRS and CDR2 as YFSETQ. The CDR3 nucleotides are TGCGCCAGCAGCTTGGTCGTCAATTCTCCCGGGGAGCTGTTTTTT. It yields the protein CASSLVVNSPGELFF.

This clone was detected only once. The chain combines TRBV5-4 with TRBJ2-2, with D possibly called TRBD1 or TRBD2 (5 bases each). Germline V gene sequence: CDR1 SGHNT, CDR2 YYREEE (reference sequence). There are 15 residues in the CDR3. Between the trimmed V and J ends, which lost 0 bases and 1 base, there was a span of 7 bases. The CDR3 DNA follows: TGTGCCAGCAGCTTGGGGGACGGGAACACCGGGGAGCTGTTTTTT. It encodes CASSLGDGNTGELFF. Supplemented by reference TRBV5-4 and TRBJ2-2, the full variable domain reads ETGVTQSPTHLIKTRGQQVTLRCSSQSGHNTVSWYQQALGQGPQFIFQYYREEENGRGNFPPRFSGLQFPNYSSELNVNALELDDSALYLCASSLGDGNTGELFFGEGSRLTVL.

The chain couples TRBV27 to TRBJ1-3, with 7 bases identical to TRBD1. This CDR3 comprises 15 residues. CDR1 is MNHEY and CDR2 is SMNVEV in the germline V gene (reference sequence). J gave up 0 bases and V 6 bases, and 5 bases lay outside the gene matches. The CDR3 is CASSRQGISGNTIYF. CDR3 coding DNA: TGTGCCAGCAGCCGACAGGGAATCTCTGGAAACACCATATATTTT.

This chain links TRBV5-1 with TRBJ2-7, with TRBD1 identical over 9 bases. After removal of 0 bases from V and 0 bases from J, the junction contained 1 base not matched to a gene. CDR1 is SGHRS and CDR2 is YFSETQ in the germline V gene. CDR3 length: 15 residues. In DNA, the CDR3 is TGCGCCAGCAGCTTGGGGGGACAGGGCTCCTACGAGCAGTACTTC. This encodes CASSLGGQGSYEQYF.